The present TCR beta chain was sequenced within a study of regulatory T cells in long-lasting Graves disease. The V gene lost 6 bases and the J gene lost 4 bases, with 20 bases spanning the gap. CDR3 length equals 15 residues. Germline loops: CDR1 SQVTM, CDR2 ANQGSEA. As for time point: newly diagnosed GD, antithyroid drugs for less than 3 months. Isolated PBMC RNA provided the starting material for the TCR library. There are many counts of this clonotype. Researchers made TCR beta libraries by using iRepertoire HTBI primers and running Arm-PCR on CDR3 regions. Via MiXCR, TCRdb re-called the multiplex PCR reads, giving one row per CDR3 protein. The sample shows about 430,000 distinct CDR3 sequences, approximately 15% of them seen only once. These data were also filed under a second study, of T cells in Graves' hyperthyroidism and ophthalmopathy.

The TCR originated in a woman between 40 and 50 years old with Graves disease. This chain joins TRBV29-1 and TRBJ2-3; maybe TRBD2 (5 bases). The sample consisted of peripheral blood mononuclear cells (PBMCs), taken at new diagnosis, from a patient treated with antithyroid drugs. The CDR3 nucleotides read TGCAGCGTCGAGGGTTTAGCGCCTGCTGCAGATACGCAGTATTTT. Translation: CSVEGLAPAADTQYF.